These T cell receptor beta chains were read from a single sample in a study of PD-1 blockade in classical Hodgkin lymphoma. The assay was immunoSEQ multiplex PCR, and TCRdb's table has in-frame clones only and misses some. The data hold tens of thousands of clones, with around 90% observed a single time. Sequences were derived from peripheral blood mononuclear cells (PBMCs), sampled before the fourth cycle of nivolumab. The receptors here all came from a human donor with classical Hodgkin lymphoma. The CDR3 runs from the conserved cysteine through the conserved F or W. A D gene is named only where the DNA matches it firmly. Where a row states a size, it is once, few, many or the class of an expanded clone; other rows omit it.

D	J	size	V	DNA	CDR3
.	TRBJ1-2	.	TRBV7-9	TGTGCCAGCAGCCCGCGGGCCAGATTCTATGGCTACACCTTC	CASSPRARFYGYTF
TRBD2	TRBJ2-3	.	TRBV7-9	TGTGCTTCCAAGGCGGGGGGGAGCACAGATACGCAGTATTTT	CASKAGGSTDTQYF
.	TRBJ2-7	.	TRBV6-5	TGTGCCAGCAGTTACTCGAGCACTGCCTACGAGCAGTACTTC	CASSYSSTAYEQYF
.	TRBJ2-3	once	TRBV5-6	TGTGCCAGCTTTCGGACAGCCGGGAAGGCAGATACGCAGTATTTT	CASFRTAGKADTQYF
.	TRBJ2-2	.	TRBV7-9	TGTGCCAGCAGCTTAGTTCGGACCGGGGAGCTGTTTTTT	CASSLVRTGELFF
TRBD1	TRBJ1-3	.	TRBV15	TGTGCCACCAACGACTTAACAGGGGCTGGAAACACCATATATTTT	CATNDLTGAGNTIYF
.	TRBJ1-4	.	TRBV25-1	TGTGCCAGCAGTCCCGAGGGGGTAGAAACTAATGAAAAACTGTTTTTT	CASSPEGVETNEKLFF
.	TRBJ1-1	.	TRBV7-3	TGTGCCAGCAGCTTAACAGGGGGCACTGAAGCTTTCTTT	CASSLTGGTEAFF
TRBD2	TRBJ2-1	once	TRBV5-1	TGCGCCAGCAGCTTGTTTGCGGGGGTCACCGATGAGCAGTTCTTC	CASSLFAGVTDEQFF
.	TRBJ1-2	.	TRBV10-2	TGCGCCAGCAGGCCAAGCCCAGCTAACTATGGCTACACCTTC	CASRPSPANYGYTF
TRBD1	TRBJ1-1	.	TRBV5-6	TGTGCCAGCAGCTTTACAGGGGTGAACACTGAAGCTTTCTTT	CASSFTGVNTEAFF
TRBD1	TRBJ1-5	.	TRBV4-1	TGCGCCAGCAGTCTAACGGGACAGGGAATAAATCAGCCCCAGCATTTT	CASSLTGQGINQPQHF
.	TRBJ1-5	once	TRBV27	TGTGCCAGCAGTTTATCGAGGGATCAGCCCCAGCATTTT	CASSLSRDQPQHF
.	TRBJ2-7	.	TRBV5-1	TGCGCCAGCAGCTCGAGGACTTCCGCCTACGAGCAGTACTTC	CASSSRTSAYEQYF
.	TRBJ1-2	.	TRBV6-1	TGTGCCAGCAAAGCCGGTGGCTACACCTTC	CASKAGGYTF
TRBD2	TRBJ2-1	.	TRBV5-3	TGTGCCAGAAGCTTGGCGGAGACTAGCGGGGGACAAAATGAGCAGTTCTTC	CARSLAETSGGQNEQFF
TRBD1	TRBJ1-1	.	TRBV7-8	TGTGCCAGCAGCCCGGGACAGCTGAACACTGAAGCTTTCTTT	CASSPGQLNTEAFF
.	TRBJ2-6	.	TRBV5-4	TGTGCCAGCAGCTTGATCGGATCCGGGGCCAACGTCCTGACTTTC	CASSLIGSGANVLTF
.	TRBJ2-2	.	TRBV9	TGTGCCAGCAGCGCATCAGGGGTCGCCACCGGGGAGCTGTTTTTT	CASSASGVATGELFF
.	TRBJ1-4	.	TRBV27	TGTGCCAGCAGTCTAGACAATGAAAAACTGTTTTTT	CASSLDNEKLFF
.	TRBJ1-2	.	TRBV6-5	TGTGCCAGCGGCGAGAACTATGGCTACACCTTC	CASGENYGYTF
TRBD1	TRBJ2-1	once	TRBV6-5	TGTGCCAGCAGCGGACCCCGGGACAGGGATGAGCAGTTCTTC	CASSGPRDRDEQFF
.	TRBJ2-1	.	TRBV7-6	TGTGCCAGCCGGGACTTCTCCAATGAGCAGTTCTTC	CASRDFSNEQFF
.	TRBJ1-2	.	TRBV7-9	TGTGCCAGCAGCTTAGTTATGGCGGGGAATGGCTACACCTTC	CASSLVMAGNGYTF
.	TRBJ1-5	.	TRBV10-3	TGTGCCATCAGTGAGTCGGGGGCGAGCAATCAGCCCCAGCATTTT	CAISESGASNQPQHF
.	TRBJ2-1	once	TRBV7-9	TGTGCCAGCAGCTTATGGGGGGCAACCGCTCCTAGCTCCTACAATGAGCAGTTCTTC	CASSLWGATAPSSYNEQFF
TRBD2	TRBJ2-1	few	TRBV5-1	TGCGCCAGCAGCGCAACTAGCGGGAGCTACAATGAGCAGTTCTTC	CASSATSGSYNEQFF
.	TRBJ2-1	.	TRBV7-6	TGTGCCAGCAGCTTATACCCGGGTGACAATGAGCAGTTCTTC	CASSLYPGDNEQFF
.	TRBJ2-6	.	TRBV2	TGTGCCAGCCGACAAGTTTCTGGGGCCAACGTCCTGACTTTC	CASRQVSGANVLTF
.	TRBJ1-5	.	TRBV19	TGTGCCAGTATGACCCTTTATCAGGGGTATCAGCCCCAGCATTTT	CASMTLYQGYQPQHF
.	TRBJ1-2	.	TRBV4-1	TGCGCCAGCAGCCAAACCGCTACAGGGAGAGACTATGGCTACACCTTC	CASSQTATGRDYGYTF
.	TRBJ1-1	.	TRBV6-5	TGTGCCAGCAGTTACGGGCACAGGGCGGACACTGAAGCTTTCTTT	CASSYGHRADTEAFF
.	TRBJ1-3	.	TRBV30	TGTGCCTGGCAACACACAGGATTCTCTGGAAACACCATATATTTT	CAWQHTGFSGNTIYF
.	TRBJ2-1	once	TRBV20-1	TGCAGTGCTAGAGAAAGCGGTGAGCAGTTCTTC	CSARESGEQFF
.	TRBJ2-7	.	TRBV4-1	TGCGCCAGCAGCCAAACCGGGATCTCCTACGAGCAGTACTTC	CASSQTGISYEQYF
.	TRBJ2-7	.	TRBV29-1	TGCAGCGTTGAAGATTTGGGACAACGCACCTACGAGCAGTACTTC	CSVEDLGQRTYEQYF
TRBD1	TRBJ2-1	once	TRBV9	TGTGCCAGCAGCGCCGGACAGGGTAGCGTCAATGAGCAGTTCTTC	CASSAGQGSVNEQFF
TRBD2	TRBJ2-3	.	TRBV7-6	TGTGCCAGCAGCCATTCGGCGGCTAGCGGGGACACAGATACGCAGTATTTT	CASSHSAASGDTDTQYF
.	TRBJ1-1	.	TRBV14	TGTGCCAGCAGCCAAATTTTGGCCACTGAAGCTTTCTTT	CASSQILATEAFF
.	TRBJ2-7	.	TRBV10-2	TGCGCCAGCAGGGGAGGGGGCTACGAGCAGTACTTC	CASRGGGYEQYF
TRBD2	TRBJ2-7	.	TRBV5-6	TGTGCCAGCAGTTTTCCTAGCGGGGGCCGCTACGAGCAGTACTTC	CASSFPSGGRYEQYF
.	TRBJ1-4	.	TRBV30	TGTGCCTGGAGTGTTGAAACCGAAGGGGCAAAACTGTTTTTT	CAWSVETEGAKLFF
TRBD1	TRBJ1-5	.	TRBV7-9	TGTGCCAGCAGCACCGGGACAGCTCTAGATCAGCCCCAGCATTTT	CASSTGTALDQPQHF
.	TRBJ1-1	.	TRBV2	TGTGCCAGCAGTGTTCAGGGAGACACTGAAGCTTTCTTT	CASSVQGDTEAFF
TRBD2	TRBJ2-5	.	TRBV27	TGTGCCAGCAGTTTATCTGCGACTAGCGGGGGGCAAGAGACCCAGTACTTC	CASSLSATSGGQETQYF
.	TRBJ2-3	.	TRBV7-6	TGTGCCAGCAGCCAGGCGCTCGATACGCAGTATTTT	CASSQALDTQYF
.	TRBJ1-2	once	TRBV10-2	TGCGCCAGCAGCGCAATAGGGGATATCGCTAACTATGGCTACACCTTC	CASSAIGDIANYGYTF
.	TRBJ1-2	few	TRBV10-3	TGTGCCATCTTGGACGGTAACTATGGCTACACCTTC	CAILDGNYGYTF
.	TRBJ2-3	.	TRBV30	TGTGCCTGGAGTGTACGAACCTATGATACGCAGTATTTT	CAWSVRTYDTQYF
.	TRBJ2-6	.	TRBV5-6	TGTGCCAGCAGCCCCATTGGGTCTGGGGCCAACGTCCTGACTTTC	CASSPIGSGANVLTF
.	TRBJ1-1	once	TRBV5-5	TGTGCCAGCAGCTCTGCGACGGAAGCTTTCTTT	CASSSATEAFF
.	TRBJ1-1	once	TRBV25-1	TGTGCCAGCAGTGAAGGATTGGGCTCCACTGAAGCTTTCTTT	CASSEGLGSTEAFF
.	TRBJ1-2	once	TRBV11-2	TGTGCCAGCAGCCCGGCGGGGGGCTATGGCTACACCTTC	CASSPAGGYGYTF
.	TRBJ1-1	.	TRBV19	TGTGCCAGTAGTATTCGGTTTTCAACTTTCTTT	CASSIRFSTFF
TRBD1	TRBJ1-1	.	TRBV30	TGTGCCGCCGACAGGGAATCAACTGAAGCTTTCTTT	CAADRESTEAFF
.	TRBJ2-2	.	TRBV6-5	TGTGCCAGCCAAACCCCCGGGGAGCTGTTTTTT	CASQTPGELFF
.	TRBJ1-4	.	TRBV10-2	TGCGCCAGCAAAGTGGGGGGCGCGGAAAAACTGTTTTTT	CASKVGGAEKLFF
.	TRBJ2-1	.	TRBV9	TGTGCCAGCAGCGTAAGGCCGGGACTCGGTCCCTTCAATGAGCAGTTCTTC	CASSVRPGLGPFNEQFF
TRBD2	TRBJ2-7	.	TRBV2	TGTGCCAGCGCGGGGGAGGGCTACGAGCAGTACTTC	CASAGEGYEQYF
.	TRBJ2-5	.	TRBV10-3	TGTGCCATCAGCCAGGGAAGAGAGACCCAGTACTTC	CAISQGRETQYF